The 19 T cell receptor delta chains below come from one sample, sequenced in a study of γδ T cells in repeated Plasmodium falciparum infection. Vgamma9/Vdelta2+ and Vdelta2-negative gammadelta T cells were flow-sorted from PBMC for bulk sequencing. TCRdb re-called clones from the multiplex PCR reads using CATT. The top ten clones hold roughly 15% of a sample with approximately 53,000 delta-chain clones, approximately 1.5% of them seen once. Source material: gamma-delta T cells from blood. The receptors stem from a pool of human donors (malaria-infected and uninfected, not separated).

With respect to this clone: A read error likely explains why the TCRdb protein, taken from a much larger clone, differs from this DNA's translation at residue 12; the protein shown is translated from the DNA. The chain uses TRDV1 and TRDJ1; unclear D gene. CDR3 length: 16 residues. Germline CDR1 is TSWWSYY and CDR2 is QGS. V was shortened by 0 bases and J by 8 bases, with 19 bases between the two germline ends. This chain's CDR3 is CALGELRVREEGKLIF. In DNA, the CDR3 is TGTGCTCTTGGGGAACTACGGGTCAGGGAAGAGGGCAAACTCATCTTT.

Details on this clone: A read error is likely here: a far larger clone is one base away. In the same sample, other DNA sequences code for this CDR3. This chain joins TRDV1 and TRDJ1; TRDD3 matches 12 bases. TCRdb gives no J gene; it was assigned here by matching the DNA to germline. The germline V gene has CDR1 TSWWSYY and CDR2 QGS. The ends lost 2 bases at V and 4 bases at J; junction bases unmatched: 29. This CDR3 contains 24 residues. CDR3 DNA sequence: TGTGCTCTTGGGGAAGGCGGGTCGGATTCCGACTGGGGGATACTCACACCGTGTCTCGATAAACTCATCTTT. It specifies CALGEGGSDSDWGILTPCLDKLIF.

This clone is termed medium-sized. The same CDR3 can be traced to other DNA sequences in this sample. CDR3 in DNA: TGTGCTCTTGGGGAAGGAGTAGGGGGATACGATAGAGATAAACTCATCTTT. It translates to CALGEGVGGYDRDKLIF. The rearrangement uses TRDV1 and TRDJ1; 10 nucleotides align to TRDD3. The CDR3 spans 17 residues. Per the germline V gene, CDR1 is TSWWSYY and CDR2 is QGS. The trim removed 2 bases at V and 5 bases at J, leaving 11 bases unmatched.

As to this clone: TCRdb's protein for this DNA is that of a much larger clone and differs from the translation at residue 12, likely a read error; the protein shown is the DNA translation. The chain carries TRDV1 and TRDJ1; a weak D match, TRDD2 (5 bases). V was trimmed by 2 bases and J by 3 bases, leaving 19 bases between them. Germline CDR1 is TSWWSYY and CDR2 is QGS. This CDR3 is 17 amino acids long. CDR3 amino acids: CALGEGFLQTYPDKLIF. The CDR3 DNA reads as TGTGCTCTTGGGGAAGGTTTCCTCCAGACCTACCCCGATAAACTCATCTTT.

In this sample, this clone turned up many times. One base away lies a much larger clone, so this may be a sequencing read error. The chain joins TRDV1 to TRDJ1; no clear D gene. V lost 2 bases to trimming and J lost 9 bases, with 31 bases between them. CDR3 length: 19 amino acids. Germline CDR1 reads TSWWSYY; CDR2 reads QGS. The CDR3 is CALGEFSKRFCTGFKELIF. In nucleotides, the CDR3 is TGTGCTCTTGGGGAATTCTCTAAAAGATTCTGTACCGGGTTTAAGGAACTCATCTTT.

The V gene is TRDV1, the J gene TRDJ1; the D call may be TRDD2 or TRDD3 (6 bases each). Assignment of the J gene here rests on matching the DNA to germline, because TCRdb gives none. The V end lost 0 bases, the J end lost 1 base, and 33 bases lay between the germline ends. This CDR3 region has 23 residues. Germline CDR1 and CDR2: TSWWSYY and QGS. This CDR3 reads CALGELFWLPSKGMKTRTDKLIF. In DNA form, the CDR3 reads TGTGCTCTTGGGGAACTATTCTGGCTTCCTTCGAAGGGGATGAAAACACGCACCGATAAACTCATCTTT.

This clone was observed a few times. The protein recorded in TCRdb matches a much larger clone and deviates from this DNA's translation at residue 6, suggesting a read error; the protein here is obtained by translating the DNA. The CDR3 nucleotides read TGTGCTCTTGGGGGGCGCTACTGGGGGACGAGGAGGGAAGTTGGCGATAAACTCATCTTT. Its translation: CALGGRYWGTRREVGDKLIF. This sequence joins TRDV1 and TRDJ1, with TRDD3 matching 9 bases. No J gene was available from TCRdb, and it was assigned here by a germline match of the DNA. This CDR3 has 20 residues. The germline V gene has CDR1 TSWWSYY and CDR2 QGS. V was pared by 4 bases and J by 4 bases, with 22 bases of the junction left unmatched.

This clone was seen a handful of times. For this DNA, TCRdb reports the protein of a much larger clone, which diverges at residue 16, most likely from a read error; the protein presented here is translated directly from the DNA. The rearrangement uses TRDV1 and TRDJ1; the match to TRDD3 covers 8 bases. Germline CDR1 is TSWWSYY and CDR2 is QGS. The CDR3 sequence is 22 residues long. The J segment lost 1 base and the V segment lost 0 bases, leaving 22 bases of the junction unmatched. CDR3 nucleotides: TGTGCTCTTGGGGAACTAAGACTGACCTTCTGGGGGAAAACTAGCTTCACCGATAAACTCATCTTT. Amino acids: CALGELRLTFWGKTSFTDKLIF.

A few counts support this clone. The protein given by TCRdb reflects a much larger clone and differs at residue 6 from this DNA's translation, likely from a read error; the protein shown is the DNA's translation. The chain employs TRDV1 and TRDJ1, with TRDD3 matching over 11 bases. The CDR3 runs 20 residues. CDR1 and CDR2 (germline): TSWWSYY, QGS. V shed 4 bases and J 3 bases; nucleotides not matched to a gene: 19. CDR3 coding DNA: TGTGCTCTTGGGGGAGGAGGACGATGGAGACTGGGGGATAGCCCCGATAAACTCATCTTT. It translates to CALGGGGRWRLGDSPDKLIF.

A note on this clone: It differs at one base from a far larger clone, so likely a read error. The CDR3 region is CALGEAFPRVLGDKSRLADKLIF. The CDR3 region has the DNA TGTGCTCTTGGGGAGGCCTTCCCCCGAGTACTGGGGGATAAAAGTCGGCTGGCCGATAAGCTCATCTTT. J gene calling gave no result, while the V gene is TRDV1; no check of the table's D call, TRDD3, against the DNA was made. The CDR3 is made up of 23 amino acids. Germline CDR1 reads TSWWSYY; CDR2 reads QGS.

This clone was seen at least ten times. This likely stems from a read error, as it lies one base from a far larger clone. The same CDR3 arises from other DNA sequences in this sample as well. The V call is TRAV14/DV4, the J call TRDJ1; D ambiguous. The CDR3 is 13 residues long. Germline CDR1 TSDPSYG, CDR2 QGSYDQQN (reference sequence). The CDR3 loop reads CATLIRVADKLIF. The CDR3 coding sequence is TGTGCAACCCTTATCCGGGTAGCCGATAAGCTCATCTTT.

Turning to this clone: The amino acid sequence in TCRdb belongs to a much larger clone and departs from this DNA's translation at residue 8, likely a sequencing read error; the sequence shown is translated from the DNA. V is TRDV2 and J is TRDJ1; D might be TRDD3 (6 bases). Because TCRdb records no J gene, it was assigned here through a match of the DNA to germline. Germline V lookup: CDR1 GEAIGNYY, CDR2 EKD. Trimming took 0 bases from V and 3 from J, leaving 10 bases between them. The CDR3 has 14 residues. The CDR3 DNA reads TGTGCCTGTGACACCATCTGGGGAGCCGATAAACTCATCTTT. It specifies CACDTIWGADKLIF.

In the case of this clone: A far larger clone lies a single base away; this is likely a read error. Distinct nucleotide sequences in the sample also encode this CDR3. The V gene is TRDV1, the J gene TRDJ1; D perhaps matches TRDD2 (5 bases). The CDR3 has 16 amino acids. Germline CDR1 TSWWSYY, CDR2 QGS. The V end lost 3 bases, the J end lost 7 bases, and 21 bases lay between the germline ends. The CDR3: CALGEINTLLPVKLIF. CDR3 DNA: TGTGCTCTTGGGGAGATCAATACCCTACTACCAGTTAAACTCATCTTT.

This clone was recorded at least ten times. TCRdb lists the protein of a much larger clone for this DNA, which differs at residue 10, so this is likely a read error; the protein given here is translated from the DNA itself. The chain couples TRDV1 to TRDJ1; D is unclear. Trimming removed 6 bases at V and 3 bases at J, with 17 bases between. CDR3 length equals 15 residues. Per germline, CDR1 TSWWSYY and CDR2 QGS. In nucleotides, the CDR3 is TGTGCTCTTGGTCGCGCCGGCCCGTACGCCGATAAACTCATCTTT. This translates into CALGRAGPYADKLIF.

This clone was observed a handful of times. The protein TCRdb gives is from a much larger clone and does not agree with this DNA's translation at residue 16, likely a read error; the protein shown here comes from the DNA. V gene TRDV1 combines with J gene TRDJ1; D might be TRDD3 (6 bases). TCRdb gives no J gene; it was assigned here by matching the DNA to germline. Looked up from germline, CDR1 is TSWWSYY and CDR2 is QGS. CDR3 length: 19 amino acids. The CDR3 spells CALGFPTWDWDLYTDELIF. The CDR3 DNA sequence: TGTGCTCTTGGTTTCCCTACGTGGGACTGGGACCTTTACACCGATGAACTCATCTTT.

This clone was seen repeatedly, ten times or more. Only one base separates this from a far larger clonotype, so it likely reflects a read error. This same CDR3 is encoded by further DNA sequences in the sample. The chain employs TRDV1 and TRDJ1; 8 bases map to TRDD3. CDR1 and CDR2 (germline): TSWWSYY, QGS. This CDR3 is 23 amino acids long. This chain's CDR3 is CALGELGLRPNVLGAMYTDKLIF. The CDR3 nucleotides read TGTGCTCTCGGGGAACTGGGACTACGCCCTAACGTACTGGGGGCTATGTACACCGATAAACTCATCTTT.

A remark on this clone: TCRdb's listed protein matches a much larger clone and diverges from this DNA's translation at residue 8, likely through a read error; the protein shown comes from the DNA. The chain has TRDV1 and TRDJ2, with a tentative D call TRDD3 (6 bases). Trimming removed 5 bases from V and 4 bases from J, with 38 bases in between. CDR1 is TSWWSYY and CDR2 is QGS in the germline V gene. The length of the CDR3 is 23 residues. CDR3 nucleotide sequence: TGTGCTCTTGGGACGAGGGGTGGATATCGGGTCGTTGGAGGGGGGGAGGAGACAGCACAACTCTTCTTT. The encoded protein is CALGTRGGYRVVGGGEETAQLFF.

This clone has only a few counts. A far larger clone lies a single base away; this is likely a read error. The same CDR3 also results from other DNA sequences found in this sample. The rearrangement uses TRDV1 and TRDJ1; 11 nucleotides align to TRDD3. CDR1 and CDR2 from the germline V gene are TSWWSYY and QGS. The length of the CDR3 is 19 residues. CDR3 nucleotides: TGTGCTCTTGGGGAACGCCCCCTGGGGGATACTGTATACACCGACAAACTCATCTTT. Its translation is CALGERPLGDTVYTDKLIF.

This clone appeared a few times. The protein that TCRdb holds for this DNA derives from a much larger clone and differs from the translated DNA at residue 3, which likely indicates a read error; the protein shown here is translated from the DNA. This rearrangement joins TRDV3 to TRDJ1; TRDD3 agrees at 13 bases. TCRdb offers no J gene call, so here the DNA was matched to germline to obtain one. V trimming: 5 bases; J trimming: 4 bases; junction bases outside the gene matches: 22. The germline CDR1 and CDR2 sequences are TVYSNPD and GDNSRS (reference sequence). The CDR3 runs 19 residues. The CDR3: CALIPTLYWGIRRLDKLIF. CDR3 coding DNA: TGTGCCCTTATTCCTACCCTCTACTGGGGGATACGCAGGCTCGATAAACTCATCTTT.